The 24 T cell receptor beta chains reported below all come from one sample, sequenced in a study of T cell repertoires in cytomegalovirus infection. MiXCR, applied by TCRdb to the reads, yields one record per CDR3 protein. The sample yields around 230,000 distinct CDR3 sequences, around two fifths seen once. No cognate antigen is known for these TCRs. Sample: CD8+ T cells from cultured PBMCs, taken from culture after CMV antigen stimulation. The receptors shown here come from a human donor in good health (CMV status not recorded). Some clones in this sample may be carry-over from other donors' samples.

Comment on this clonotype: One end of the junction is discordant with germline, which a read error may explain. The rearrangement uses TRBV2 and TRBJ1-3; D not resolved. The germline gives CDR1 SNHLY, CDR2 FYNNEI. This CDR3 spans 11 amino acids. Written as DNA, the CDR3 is TGTGCCAGCAGCGAAGGAAACACCATATATTTT. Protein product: CASSEGNTIYF.

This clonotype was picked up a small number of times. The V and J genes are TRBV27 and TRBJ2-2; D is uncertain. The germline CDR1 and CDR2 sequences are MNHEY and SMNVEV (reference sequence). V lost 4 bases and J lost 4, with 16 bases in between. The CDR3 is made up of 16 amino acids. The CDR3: CASSYPGGSSTGELFF. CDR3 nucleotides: TGTGCCAGCAGTTACCCCGGCGGCAGCTCCACCGGGGAGCTGTTTTTT.

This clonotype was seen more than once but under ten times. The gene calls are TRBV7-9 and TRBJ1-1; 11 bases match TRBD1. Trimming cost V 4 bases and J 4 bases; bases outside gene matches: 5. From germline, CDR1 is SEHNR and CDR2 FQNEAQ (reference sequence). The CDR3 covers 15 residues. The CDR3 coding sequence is TGTGCCAGCAGCTCGGACAGGGGGCAAGGCACTGAAGCTTTCTTT. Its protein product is CASSSDRGQGTEAFF.

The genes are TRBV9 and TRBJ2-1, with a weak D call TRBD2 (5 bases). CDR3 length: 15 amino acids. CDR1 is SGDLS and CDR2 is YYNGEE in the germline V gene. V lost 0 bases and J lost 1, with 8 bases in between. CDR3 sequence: CASSVGEKSYNEQFF. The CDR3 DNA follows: TGTGCCAGCAGCGTAGGGGAGAAGTCCTACAATGAGCAGTTCTTC.

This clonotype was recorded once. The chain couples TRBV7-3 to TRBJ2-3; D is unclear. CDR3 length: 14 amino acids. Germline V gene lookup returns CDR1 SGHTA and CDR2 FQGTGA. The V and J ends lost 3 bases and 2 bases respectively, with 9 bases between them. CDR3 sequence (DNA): TGTGCCAGCAGCTTGCACAGCATCACAGATACGCAGTATTTT. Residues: CASSLHSITDTQYF.

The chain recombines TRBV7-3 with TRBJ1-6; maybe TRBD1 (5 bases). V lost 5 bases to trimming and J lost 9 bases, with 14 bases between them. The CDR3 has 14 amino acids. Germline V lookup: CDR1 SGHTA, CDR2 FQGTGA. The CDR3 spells CASSLSLRGSPLHF. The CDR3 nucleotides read TGTGCCAGCAGCCTGTCCCTGAGGGGTTCACCCCTCCACTTT.

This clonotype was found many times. The CDR3 DNA reads TGTGCCAGCACCCTCGGGACCCGCTCCTACAATGAGCAGTTCTTC. Protein sequence: CASTLGTRSYNEQFF. J is TRBJ2-1 and V is TRBV7-9, with D possibly being TRBD1 or TRBD2 (5 bases each). CDR3 length equals 15 residues. The V end lost 7 bases, the J end lost 0 bases, and 13 bases lay between the germline ends. CDR1 and CDR2 (germline): SEHNR, FQNEAQ (reference sequence).

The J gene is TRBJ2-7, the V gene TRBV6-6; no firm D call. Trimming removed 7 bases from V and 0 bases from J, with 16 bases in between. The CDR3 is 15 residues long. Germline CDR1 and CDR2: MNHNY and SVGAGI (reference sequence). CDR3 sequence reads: CASNQEGRSSYEQYF. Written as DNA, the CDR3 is TGTGCCAGCAACCAAGAAGGACGGAGCTCCTACGAGCAGTACTTC.

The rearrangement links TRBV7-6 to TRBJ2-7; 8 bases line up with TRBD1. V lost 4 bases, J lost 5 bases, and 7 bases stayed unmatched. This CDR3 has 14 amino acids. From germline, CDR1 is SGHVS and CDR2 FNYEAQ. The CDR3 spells CASSSGQGPNEQYF. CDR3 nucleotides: TGTGCCAGCAGCTCCGGACAGGGCCCCAACGAGCAGTACTTC.

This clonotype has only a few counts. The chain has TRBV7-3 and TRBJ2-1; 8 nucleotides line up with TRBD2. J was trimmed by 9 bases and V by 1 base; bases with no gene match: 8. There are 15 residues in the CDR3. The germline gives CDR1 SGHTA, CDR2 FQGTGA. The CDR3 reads CASSLIMGGRSEQFF. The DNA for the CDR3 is TGTGCCAGCAGCTTAATAATGGGCGGGAGGAGTGAGCAGTTCTTC.

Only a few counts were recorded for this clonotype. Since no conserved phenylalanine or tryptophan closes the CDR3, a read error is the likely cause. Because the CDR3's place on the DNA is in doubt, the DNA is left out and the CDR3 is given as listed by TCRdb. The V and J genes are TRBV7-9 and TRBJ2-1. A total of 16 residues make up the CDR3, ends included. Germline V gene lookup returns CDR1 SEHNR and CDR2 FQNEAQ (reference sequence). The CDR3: CASSLLGISTYKEQLL.

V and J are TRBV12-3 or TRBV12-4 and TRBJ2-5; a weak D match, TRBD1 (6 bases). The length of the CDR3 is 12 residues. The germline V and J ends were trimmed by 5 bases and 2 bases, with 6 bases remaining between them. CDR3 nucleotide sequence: TGTGCCAGCAGTGGACAGCAAGAGACCCAGTACTTC. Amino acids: CASSGQQETQYF.

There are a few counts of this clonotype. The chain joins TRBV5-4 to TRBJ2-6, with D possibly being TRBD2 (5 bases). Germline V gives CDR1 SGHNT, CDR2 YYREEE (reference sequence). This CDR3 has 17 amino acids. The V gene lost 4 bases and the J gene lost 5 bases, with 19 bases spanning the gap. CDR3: CASSGSGSEGWANVLTF. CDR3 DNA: TGTGCCAGCAGCGGGAGCGGCTCGGAAGGGTGGGCCAACGTCCTGACTTTC.

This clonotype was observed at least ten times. The CDR3: CASSLANGNTEAFF. CDR3 DNA: TGTGCCAGCAGCTTAGCGAACGGGAACACTGAAGCTTTCTTT. This sequence joins TRBV7-8 and TRBJ1-1; D remains ambiguous. Trimming pared 0 bases from V and 1 base from J, leaving 6 bases between. Germline V gives CDR1 SGHVS, CDR2 FQNEAQ. This CDR3 spans 14 amino acids. The whole variable domain, filled in from reference TRBV7-8 and TRBJ1-1, reads GAGVSQSPRYKVAKRGQDVALRCDPISGHVSLFWYQQALGQGPEFLTYFQNEAQLDKSGLPSDRFFAERPEGSVSTLKIQRTQQEDSAVYLCASSLANGNTEAFFGQGTRLTVV.

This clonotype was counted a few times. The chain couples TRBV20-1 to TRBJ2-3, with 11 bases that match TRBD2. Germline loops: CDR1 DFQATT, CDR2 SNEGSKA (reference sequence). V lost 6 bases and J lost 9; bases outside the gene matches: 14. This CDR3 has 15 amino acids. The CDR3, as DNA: TGCAGTGCACGCCCGTTGTTAGCGGGAGGGAAAACGCAGTATTTT. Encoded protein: CSARPLLAGGKTQYF.

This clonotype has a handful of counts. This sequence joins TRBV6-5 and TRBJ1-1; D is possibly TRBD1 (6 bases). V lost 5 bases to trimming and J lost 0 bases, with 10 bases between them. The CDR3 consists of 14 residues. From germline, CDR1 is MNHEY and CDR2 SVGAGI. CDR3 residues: CASSQGPVNTEAFF. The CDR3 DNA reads TGTGCCAGCAGTCAGGGGCCCGTGAACACTGAAGCTTTCTTT.

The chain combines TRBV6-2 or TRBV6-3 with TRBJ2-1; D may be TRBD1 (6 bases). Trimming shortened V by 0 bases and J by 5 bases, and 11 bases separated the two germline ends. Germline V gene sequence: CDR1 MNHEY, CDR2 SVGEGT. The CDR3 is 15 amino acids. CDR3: CASSYSRDINNEQFF. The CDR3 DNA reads TGTGCCAGCAGTTACTCTAGGGACATTAACAATGAGCAGTTCTTC.

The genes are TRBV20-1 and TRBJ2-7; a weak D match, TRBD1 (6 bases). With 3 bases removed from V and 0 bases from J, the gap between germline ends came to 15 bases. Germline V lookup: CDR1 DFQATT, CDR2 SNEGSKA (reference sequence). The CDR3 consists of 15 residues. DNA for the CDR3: TGCAGTGCTAGGGGCCGGACAGCCTTCTCCTACGAGCAGTACTTC. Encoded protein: CSARGRTAFSYEQYF.

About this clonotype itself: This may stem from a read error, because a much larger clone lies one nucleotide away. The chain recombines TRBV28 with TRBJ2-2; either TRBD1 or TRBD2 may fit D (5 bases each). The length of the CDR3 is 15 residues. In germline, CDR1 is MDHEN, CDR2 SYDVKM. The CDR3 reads CASSDLGEYTGVLFF. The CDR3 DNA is TGTGCCAGCAGTGACTTGGGGGAGTACACCGGGGTGCTGTTTTTT.

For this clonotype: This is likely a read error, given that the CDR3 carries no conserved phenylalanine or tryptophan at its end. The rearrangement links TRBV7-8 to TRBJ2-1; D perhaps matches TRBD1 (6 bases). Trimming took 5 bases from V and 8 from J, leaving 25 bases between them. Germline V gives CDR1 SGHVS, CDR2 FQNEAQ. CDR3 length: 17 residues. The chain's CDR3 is CASSLSEGRGRIDEQFL. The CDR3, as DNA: TGTGCCAGCAGCCTCTCCGAGGGCAGGGGAAGAATCGATGAGCAGTTCTTA.

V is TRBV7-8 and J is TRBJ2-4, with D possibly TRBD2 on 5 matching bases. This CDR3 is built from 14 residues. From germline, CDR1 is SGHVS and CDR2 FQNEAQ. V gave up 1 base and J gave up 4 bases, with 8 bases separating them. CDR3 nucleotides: TGTGCCAGCAGCTTAGTGCGGGTGAAAAACATTCAGTACTTC. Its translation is CASSLVRVKNIQYF.

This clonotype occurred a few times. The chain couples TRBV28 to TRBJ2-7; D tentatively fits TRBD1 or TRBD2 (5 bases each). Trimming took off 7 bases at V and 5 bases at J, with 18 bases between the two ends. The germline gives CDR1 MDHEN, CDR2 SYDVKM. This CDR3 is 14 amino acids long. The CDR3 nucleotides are TGTGCCAGCAATTGGTTTGTAGGGACGAACGAGCAGTACTTC. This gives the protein CASNWFVGTNEQYF.

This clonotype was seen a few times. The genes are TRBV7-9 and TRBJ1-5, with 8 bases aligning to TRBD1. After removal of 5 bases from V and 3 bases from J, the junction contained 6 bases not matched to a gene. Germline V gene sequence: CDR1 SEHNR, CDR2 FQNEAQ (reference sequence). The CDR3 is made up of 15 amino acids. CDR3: CASSPGQGPNQPQHF. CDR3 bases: TGTGCCAGCAGCCCCGGACAGGGACCCAATCAGCCCCAGCATTTT.

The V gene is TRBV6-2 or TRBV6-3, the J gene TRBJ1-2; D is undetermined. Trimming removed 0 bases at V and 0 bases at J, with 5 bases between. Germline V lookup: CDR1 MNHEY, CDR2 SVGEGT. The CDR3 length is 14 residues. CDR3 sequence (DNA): TGTGCCAGCAGTTACTCGACGGCTAACTATGGCTACACCTTC. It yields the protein CASSYSTANYGYTF.